This TCR beta chain was obtained from a study of OX40 agonist ivuxolimab in advanced cancers. Concerning this clone: No antigen is known for it.

Using immunoSEQ multiplex PCR, the repertoire was profiled, and TCRdb retains in-frame clones only, with some absent. The sample carries 75,000 to 100,000 clones, about 90% recorded once. Study-wide results and caveats: Some of the nonresponding patients also showed low levels of normalized T-cell clonal expansion. Some of the lowest clonal expansion was seen in partial responders at 0.1-3.0 mg/kg. By week 6 at 0.1 to 3.0 mg/kg, blood CD4+ and CD8+ T cells had expanded clonally.

This clonotype was obtained from an adult with an advanced solid tumor such as melanoma, head and neck, liver or kidney cancer. The specimen comprised CD4+ or CD8+ T cells sorted from blood, sampled in a trial of the OX40 agonist ivuxolimab.

CDR3 sequence: CASSARQGRTEAFF. The DNA of the CDR3 is TGTGCCAGTAGTGCCCGACAGGGTCGAACTGAAGCTTTCTTT. This rearrangement joins TRBV19 to TRBJ1-1; 7 nucleotides match TRBD1. Germline CDR1 and CDR2: LNHDA and SQIVND (reference sequence). The CDR3 contains 14 residues. V lost 5 bases, J lost 5 bases, and 8 bases stayed unmatched.